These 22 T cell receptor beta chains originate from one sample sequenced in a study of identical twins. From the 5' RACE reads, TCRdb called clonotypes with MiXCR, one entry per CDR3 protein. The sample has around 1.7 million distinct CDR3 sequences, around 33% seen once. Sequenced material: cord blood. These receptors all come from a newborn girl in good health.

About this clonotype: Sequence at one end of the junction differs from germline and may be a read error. The CDR3 here is CSSPGQGGKLFF. The CDR3 nucleotides read TGTAGTTCTCCCGGACAGGGTGGAAAACTGTTTTTT. This sequence joins TRBV20-1 and TRBJ1-4, with 8 bases matching TRBD1. From germline, CDR1 is DFQATT and CDR2 SNEGSKA (reference sequence). The CDR3 totals 12 residues.

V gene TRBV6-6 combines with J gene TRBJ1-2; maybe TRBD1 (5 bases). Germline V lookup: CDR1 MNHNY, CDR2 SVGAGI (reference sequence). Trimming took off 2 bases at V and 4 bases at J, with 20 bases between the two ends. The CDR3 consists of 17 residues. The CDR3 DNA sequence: TGTGCCAGCAGTTACGGCGTACCGACGGGCAGGGTCTATGGCTACACCTTC. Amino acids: CASSYGVPTGRVYGYTF.

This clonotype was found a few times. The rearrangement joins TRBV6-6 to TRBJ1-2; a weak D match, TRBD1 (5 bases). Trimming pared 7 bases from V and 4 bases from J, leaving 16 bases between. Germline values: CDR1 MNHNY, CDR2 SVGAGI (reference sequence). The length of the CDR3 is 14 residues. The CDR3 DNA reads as TGTGCCAGCATGGAGTATAGGGGCCTCTATGGCTACACCTTC. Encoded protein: CASMEYRGLYGYTF.

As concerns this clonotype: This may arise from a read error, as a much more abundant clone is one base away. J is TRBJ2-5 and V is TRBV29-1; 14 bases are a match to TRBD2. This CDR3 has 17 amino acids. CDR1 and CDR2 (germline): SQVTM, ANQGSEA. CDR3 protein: CSVARLAGGGLQGTQYF. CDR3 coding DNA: TGCAGCGTTGCCCGACTAGCGGGAGGGGGACTTCAAGGGACCCAGTACTTC.

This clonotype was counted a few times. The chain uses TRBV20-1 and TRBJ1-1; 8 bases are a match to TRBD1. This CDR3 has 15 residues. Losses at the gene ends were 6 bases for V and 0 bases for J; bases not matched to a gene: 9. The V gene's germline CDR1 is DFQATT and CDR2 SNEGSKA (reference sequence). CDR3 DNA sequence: TGCAGTGCCCAGGACAGGGCGGGGATGAACACTGAAGCTTTCTTT. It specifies CSAQDRAGMNTEAFF.

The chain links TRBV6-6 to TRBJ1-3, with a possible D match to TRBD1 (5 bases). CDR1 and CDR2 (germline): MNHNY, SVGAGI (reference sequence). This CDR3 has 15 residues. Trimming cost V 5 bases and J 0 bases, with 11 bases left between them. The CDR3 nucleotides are TGTGCCAGCAGTCTCAGGGACTTCTCTGGAAACACCATATATTTT. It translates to CASSLRDFSGNTIYF.

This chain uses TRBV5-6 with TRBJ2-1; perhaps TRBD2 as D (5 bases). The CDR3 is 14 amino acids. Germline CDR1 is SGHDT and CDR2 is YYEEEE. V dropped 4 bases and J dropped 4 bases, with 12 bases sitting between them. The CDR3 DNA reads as TGTGCCAGCAGCACGCGGACTCTATACAATGAGCAGTTCTTC. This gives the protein CASSTRTLYNEQFF. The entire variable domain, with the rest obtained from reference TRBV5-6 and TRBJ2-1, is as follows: DAGVTQSPTHLIKTRGQQVTLRCSPKSGHDTVSWYQQALGQGPQFIFQYYEEEERQRGNFPDRFSGHQFPNYSSELNVNALLLGDSALYLCASSTRTLYNEQFFGPGTRLTVL.

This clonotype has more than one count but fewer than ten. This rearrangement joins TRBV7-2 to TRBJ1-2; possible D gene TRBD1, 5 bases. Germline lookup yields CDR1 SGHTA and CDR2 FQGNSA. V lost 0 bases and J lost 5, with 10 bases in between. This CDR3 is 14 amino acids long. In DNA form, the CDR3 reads TGTGCCAGCAGCTTAGCGCTTCAGGGTTATGGCTACACCTTC. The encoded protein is CASSLALQGYGYTF.

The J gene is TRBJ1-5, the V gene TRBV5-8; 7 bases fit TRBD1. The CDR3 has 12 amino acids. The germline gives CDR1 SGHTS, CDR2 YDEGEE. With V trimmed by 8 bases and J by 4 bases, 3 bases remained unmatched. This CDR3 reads CARVTGNQPQHF. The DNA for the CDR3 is TGTGCCAGAGTGACAGGGAATCAGCCCCAGCATTTT.

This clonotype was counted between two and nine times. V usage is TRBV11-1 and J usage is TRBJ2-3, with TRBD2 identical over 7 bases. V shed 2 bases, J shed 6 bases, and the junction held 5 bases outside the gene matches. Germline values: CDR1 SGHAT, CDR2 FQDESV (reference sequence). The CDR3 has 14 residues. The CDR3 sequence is CASSLRTRADTQYF. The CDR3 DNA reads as TGTGCCAGCAGCTTACGGACTAGAGCTGATACGCAGTATTTT.

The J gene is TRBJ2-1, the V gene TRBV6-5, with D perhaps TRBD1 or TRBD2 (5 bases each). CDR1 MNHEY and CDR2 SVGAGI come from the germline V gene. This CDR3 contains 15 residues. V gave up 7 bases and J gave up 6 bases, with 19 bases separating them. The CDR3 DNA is TGTGCCAGCATTGCCCCCGGGACCCAGACCAATGAGCAGTTCTTC. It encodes CASIAPGTQTNEQFF.

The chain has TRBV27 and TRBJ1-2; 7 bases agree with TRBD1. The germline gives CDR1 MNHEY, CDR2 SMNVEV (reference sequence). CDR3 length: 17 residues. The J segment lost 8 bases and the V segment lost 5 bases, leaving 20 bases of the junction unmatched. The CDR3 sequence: CASSAQRGRGAREGYTF. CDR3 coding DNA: TGTGCCAGCAGTGCACAGAGGGGGCGTGGGGCTCGGGAGGGCTACACCTTC.

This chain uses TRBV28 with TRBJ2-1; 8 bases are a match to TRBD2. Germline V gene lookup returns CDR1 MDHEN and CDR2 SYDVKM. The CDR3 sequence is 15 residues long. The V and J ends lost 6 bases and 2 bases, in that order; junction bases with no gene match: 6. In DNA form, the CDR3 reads TGTGCCAGCAGACCTCCGGGACTAGCCTACAATGAGCAGTTCTTC. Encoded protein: CASRPPGLAYNEQFF.

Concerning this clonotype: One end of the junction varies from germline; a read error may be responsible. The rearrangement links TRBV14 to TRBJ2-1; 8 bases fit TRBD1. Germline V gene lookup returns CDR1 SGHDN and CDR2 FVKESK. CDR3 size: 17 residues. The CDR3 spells CASSQDTPRTGIDERFF. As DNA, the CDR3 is TGTGCCAGCAGCCAAGATACCCCCAGGACAGGGATCGATGAGCGGTTCTTC.

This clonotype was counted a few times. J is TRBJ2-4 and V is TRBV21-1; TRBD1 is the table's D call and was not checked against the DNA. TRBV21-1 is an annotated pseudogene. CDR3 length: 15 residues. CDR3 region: CASSKGGTGVGEQYF. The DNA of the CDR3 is TGTGCCAGCAGCAAAGGCGGAACAGGGGTCGGGGAGCAGTACTTC.

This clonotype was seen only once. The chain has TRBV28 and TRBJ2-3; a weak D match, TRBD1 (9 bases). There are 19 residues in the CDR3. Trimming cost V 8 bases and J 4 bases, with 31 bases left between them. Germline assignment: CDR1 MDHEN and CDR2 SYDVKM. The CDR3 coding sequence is TGTGCCAGCCTGATGACAGGGGGGGGAGCGGGAGTGGATGCAGATACGCAGTATTTT. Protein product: CASLMTGGGAGVDADTQYF.

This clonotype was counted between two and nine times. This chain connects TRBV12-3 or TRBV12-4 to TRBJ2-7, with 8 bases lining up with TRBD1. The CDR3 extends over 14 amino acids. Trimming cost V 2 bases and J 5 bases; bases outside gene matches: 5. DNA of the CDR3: TGTGCCAGCAGTTTACTGGACAGGGTCGACGAGCAGTACTTC. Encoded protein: CASSLLDRVDEQYF.

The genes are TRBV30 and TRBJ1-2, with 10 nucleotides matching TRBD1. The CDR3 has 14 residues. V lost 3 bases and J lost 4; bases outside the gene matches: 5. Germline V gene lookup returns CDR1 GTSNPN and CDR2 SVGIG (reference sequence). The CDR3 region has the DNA TGTGCCTGGAGCCCGGACAGGGGGGGCTATGGCTACACCTTC. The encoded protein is CAWSPDRGGYGYTF.

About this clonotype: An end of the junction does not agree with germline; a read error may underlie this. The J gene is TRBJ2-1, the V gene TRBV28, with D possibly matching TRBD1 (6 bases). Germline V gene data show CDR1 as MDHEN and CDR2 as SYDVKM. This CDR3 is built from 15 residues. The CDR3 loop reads CASSPTGGSYNEQSF. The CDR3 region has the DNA TGTGCCAGCAGCCCGACAGGAGGCTCCTACAATGAGCAGTCCTTC.

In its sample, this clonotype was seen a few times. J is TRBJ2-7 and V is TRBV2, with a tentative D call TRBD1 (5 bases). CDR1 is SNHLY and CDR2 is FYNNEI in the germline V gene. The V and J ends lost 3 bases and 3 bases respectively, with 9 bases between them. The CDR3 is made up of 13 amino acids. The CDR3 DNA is TGTGCCAGCAGTGACCCTGGACACTACGAGCAGTACTTC. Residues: CASSDPGHYEQYF.

The CDR3 coding sequence is TGCAGTGCTAGTGGCTACGCGAGGGGGCCCAATCAGCCCCAGCATTTT. Translated, it gives CSASGYARGPNQPQHF. V usage is TRBV20-1 and J usage is TRBJ1-5; TRBD1 aligns across 7 bases. The J segment lost 3 bases and the V segment lost 3 bases, leaving 11 bases of the junction unmatched. CDR3 length: 16 residues. Germline V lookup: CDR1 DFQATT, CDR2 SNEGSKA (reference sequence).

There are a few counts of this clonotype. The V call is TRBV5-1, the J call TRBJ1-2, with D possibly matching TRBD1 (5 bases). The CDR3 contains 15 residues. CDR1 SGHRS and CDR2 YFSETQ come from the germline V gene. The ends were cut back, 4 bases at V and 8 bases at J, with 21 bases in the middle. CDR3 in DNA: TGCGCCAGCAGCCTTAAAGGGACGGGCCCCCAAGGCTACACCTTC. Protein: CASSLKGTGPQGYTF.